The 20 T cell receptor beta chains below were found in one sample sequenced in a study of blood T cell repertoires in COVID-19. Repertoires were generated with immunoSEQ multiplex PCR, while TCRdb's copy carries only in-frame clones and drops some. The data show about 190,000 clones, with around 87% seen just once and 2.9% held by the top ten. Source material: peripheral blood. The receptor source for this set is a woman between 25 and 40 years old with active or convalescent COVID-19.

The chain uses TRBV5-1 and TRBJ1-1, with D possibly TRBD1 on 6 matching bases. Germline V lookup: CDR1 SGHRS, CDR2 YFSETQ. The CDR3 is 15 amino acids. The germline V and J ends were trimmed by 0 bases and 4 bases, with 13 bases remaining between them. The CDR3 sequence is CASSLEGDRGTEAFF. CDR3 coding DNA: TGCGCCAGCAGCTTGGAGGGGGATAGGGGCACTGAAGCTTTCTTT. The full variable domain, rest sourced from reference TRBV5-1 and TRBJ1-1, is KAGVTQTPRYLIKTRGQQVTLSCSPISGHRSVSWYQQTPGQGLQFLFEYFSETQRNKGNFPGRFSGRQFSNSRSEMNVSTLELGDSALYLCASSLEGDRGTEAFFGQGTRLTVV.

The chain carries TRBV5-5 and TRBJ2-5, with unresolved D. Trimming shortened V by 2 bases and J by 5 bases, and 7 bases separated the two germline ends. The CDR3 has 12 amino acids. CDR1 is SGHKS, CDR2 YYEKEE, per germline (reference sequence). As DNA, the CDR3 is TGTGCCAGCAGCTTCCTGCAGGAGACCCAGTACTTC. Protein product: CASSFLQETQYF. The full variable domain, rest sourced from reference TRBV5-5 and TRBJ2-5, is DAGVTQSPTHLIKTRGQQVTLRCSPISGHKSVSWYQQVLGQGPQFIFQYYEKEERGRGNFPDRFSARQFPNYSSELNVNALLLGDSALYLCASSFLQETQYFGPGTRLLVL.

The chain recombines TRBV7-2 with TRBJ1-1; D not certain. CDR3 length: 13 residues. The germline CDR1 and CDR2 sequences are SGHTA and FQGNSA. V lost 3 bases, J lost 7 bases, and 12 bases lay in between. The CDR3 DNA reads TGTGCCAGCAGCTTGAACCGGGTGAATGAAGCTTTCTTT. Its protein product is CASSLNRVNEAFF.

This chain links TRBV27 with TRBJ1-5; D is ambiguous. Germline V gene data show CDR1 as MNHEY and CDR2 as SMNVEV (reference sequence). CDR3 length equals 12 residues. V lost 5 bases and J lost 5, with 7 bases in between. DNA for the CDR3: TGTGCCAGCAGTCCGAGGGATCAGCCCCAGCATTTT. Translating it yields CASSPRDQPQHF.

The V and J genes are TRBV2 and TRBJ2-7, with TRBD2 identical over 11 bases. CDR1 and CDR2 from the germline V gene are SNHLY and FYNNEI. J gave up 3 bases and V 5 bases, and 12 bases lay outside the gene matches. The CDR3 length is 17 residues. The CDR3 coding sequence is TGTGCCAGCAGTACTTCCGGGACTAGCGGACTTTACTACGAGCAGTACTTC. Translating gives CASSTSGTSGLYYEQYF.

This clone has just one count. The V and J genes are TRBV27 and TRBJ1-5; a weak D match, TRBD1 (5 bases). The length of the CDR3 is 13 residues. Germline lookup yields CDR1 MNHEY and CDR2 SMNVEV (reference sequence). Trimming stripped 3 bases from V and 7 bases from J, with 10 bases between. CDR3 DNA: TGTGCCAGCAGTTTGTTGGGGGGGCAGCCCCAGCATTTT. Its protein is CASSLLGGQPQHF.

V is TRBV6-2 or TRBV6-3 and J is TRBJ1-2, with D hard to call. Trimming took 5 bases from V and 0 from J, leaving 10 bases between them. This CDR3 comprises 14 residues. The germline CDR1 and CDR2 sequences are MNHEY and SVGEGT. Here the CDR3 reads CASSEGTANYGYTF. The CDR3 DNA sequence: TGTGCCAGCAGTGAGGGCACAGCTAACTATGGCTACACCTTC.

The chain recombines TRBV11-3 with TRBJ2-5; 7 bases are shared with TRBD2. Germline V gives CDR1 SGHNT, CDR2 YENEEA. The CDR3 runs 16 residues. Trimming cost V 1 base and J 3 bases; bases outside gene matches: 8. CDR3 residues: CASSLGSASGEETQYF. The CDR3 nucleotides read TGTGCCAGCAGCTTAGGGTCGGCGAGCGGGGAAGAGACCCAGTACTTC.

The CDR3 DNA reads TGTGCCAGCAGCCCTCAGGGGTCCGTAGAGCAGTACTTC. It codes for CASSPQGSVEQYF. The gene calls are TRBV7-6 and TRBJ2-7; TRBD1 might be the D (6 bases). The germline gives CDR1 SGHVS, CDR2 FNYEAQ. The CDR3 loop spans 13 amino acids. The V and J ends lost 5 bases and 7 bases respectively, with 15 bases between them.

The rearrangement links TRBV5-1 to TRBJ1-5, with D unresolved. Germline lookup yields CDR1 SGHRS and CDR2 YFSETQ. Trimming shortened V by 2 bases and J by 6 bases, and 9 bases separated the two germline ends. The CDR3 totals 13 residues. This chain's CDR3 is CASSFGGSQPQHF. The CDR3 DNA follows: TGCGCCAGCAGCTTCGGAGGTAGTCAGCCCCAGCATTTT.

The V and J genes are TRBV4-1 and TRBJ1-2; no definite D call. This CDR3 is 16 amino acids long. The ends were cut back, 1 base at V and 8 bases at J, with 20 bases in the middle. The germline V gene has CDR1 MGHRA and CDR2 YSYEKL. For the CDR3, the DNA is TGCGCCAGCAGCCAAGTCTCTCAAGGCATAGCTCGCGGCTACACCTTC. The encoded protein is CASSQVSQGIARGYTF.

The rearrangement uses TRBV2 and TRBJ1-6; D is unresolved. Germline V gives CDR1 SNHLY, CDR2 FYNNEI. Trimming left V 6 bases short and J 11 bases short, with 17 bases between. The CDR3 totals 14 residues. DNA of the CDR3: TGTGCCAGCAGCACCCGGGAAACGAATCCACCCCTCCACTTT. Protein sequence: CASSTRETNPPLHF.

The V and J genes are TRBV21-1 and TRBJ1-2; TRBD1 is the table's D call and was not checked against the DNA. TRBV21-1 counts as a pseudogene. The CDR3 has 15 residues. CDR3 amino acids: CASSNRDRRNYGYTF. As DNA, the CDR3 is TGTGCCAGCAGCAACAGGGACAGGCGGAACTATGGCTACACCTTC.

The chain joins TRBV7-2 to TRBJ1-6; no firm D call. Germline CDR1 and CDR2: SGHTA and FQGNSA. The CDR3 spans 14 residues. The V end lost 5 bases, the J end lost 7 bases, and 12 bases lay between the germline ends. The CDR3 DNA reads as TGTGCCAGCAGCCTACGTGGGAGCAATTCACCCCTCCACTTT. As protein: CASSLRGSNSPLHF.

V and J are TRBV18 and TRBJ1-5; 9 nucleotides match TRBD1. The V and J ends lost 0 bases and 3 bases, in that order; junction bases with no gene match: 12. CDR1 and CDR2 from the germline V gene are KGHSH and LQKENI. This CDR3 has 19 residues. The CDR3 sequence: CASSPPRTGDPSYNQPQHF. The CDR3, as DNA: TGTGCCAGCTCACCACCGCGGACAGGGGACCCTAGCTACAATCAGCCCCAGCATTTT.

The rearrangement links TRBV7-2 to TRBJ2-1; 8 positions match TRBD1. V trimming: 5 bases; J trimming: 3 bases; junction bases outside the gene matches: 9. The CDR3 consists of 16 residues. The germline CDR1 and CDR2 sequences are SGHTA and FQGNSA. The CDR3 here is CASSIERDRSYNEQFF. The CDR3, as DNA: TGTGCCAGCAGCATCGAGAGGGACAGGAGCTACAATGAGCAGTTCTTC.

This clone came up once. This specimen includes other DNA sequences encoding the same CDR3. The chain has TRBV9 and TRBJ2-2; 10 nucleotides agree with TRBD2. Germline CDR1 reads SGDLS; CDR2 reads YYNGEE. The CDR3 spans 16 residues. The J segment lost 1 base and the V segment lost 0 bases, leaving 0 bases of the junction unmatched. The CDR3: CASSVGTSGNTGELFF. CDR3 bases: TGTGCCAGCAGCGTAGGGACTAGCGGGAACACCGGGGAGCTGTTTTTT.

The rearrangement links TRBV10-3 to TRBJ2-4; the match to TRBD2 covers 13 bases. Germline loops: CDR1 ENHRY, CDR2 SYGVKD. V lost 3 bases, J lost 8 bases, and 7 bases stayed unmatched. The CDR3 is 16 amino acids. The CDR3 reads CAISETSGRAGDIQYF. Written as DNA, the CDR3 is TGTGCCATCAGTGAAACTAGCGGGAGGGCCGGGGACATTCAGTACTTC.

The gene calls are TRBV27 and TRBJ1-2, with a possible D match to TRBD1 (6 bases). Trimming stripped 4 bases from V and 3 bases from J, with 15 bases between. This CDR3 region has 15 residues. CDR1 is MNHEY, CDR2 SMNVEV, per germline (reference sequence). CDR3 region: CASSSPQQGYYGYTF. For the CDR3, the DNA is TGTGCCAGCAGTTCTCCCCAACAGGGCTACTATGGCTACACCTTC.

The rearrangement links TRBV6-5 to TRBJ1-1; weak D call: TRBD1 (5 bases). Between the trimmed V and J ends, which lost 7 bases and 5 bases, there was a span of 17 bases. Germline loops: CDR1 MNHEY, CDR2 SVGAGI. The CDR3 covers 14 residues. This chain's CDR3 is CASNPRELRTEAFF. As DNA, the CDR3 is TGTGCCAGCAACCCCAGGGAACTCCGTACTGAAGCTTTCTTT.